The clone carrying this T cell receptor (beta chain) was detected only once. The antigen is unknown. The data were obtained in a study of T cell responses to AZD1222 COVID-19 vaccine. Study-level results: Donor demographics were predominantly white British with a female majority; clonal diversity may be underestimated.

This table comes from immunoSEQ multiplex PCR, and its TCRdb copy is limited to in-frame clones, with some not included. The sample shows 90,000 to 95,000 clones, roughly 88% of them seen only once. Germline-derived CDR1 and CDR2 are MDHEN and SYDVKM. V was cut by 3 bases and J by 6 bases, with 9 bases left in between. This CDR3 contains 12 residues. Material: peripheral blood, obtained on day 0 of AZD1222 vaccination. V usage is TRBV28 and J usage is TRBJ2-7; no definite D call. The TCR comes from an adult in good health. The CDR3 nucleotides are TGTGCCAGCAGTTTCGGAGATCGCGAGCAGTACTTC. It yields the protein CASSFGDREQYF.